This T cell receptor beta chain emerged from a study of shared clonotypes between healthy human individuals. Study outcomes and limitations: Richness estimates generally favored naive over memory subsets.

TCRdb keeps only in-frame clones here, not all; method: immunoSEQ multiplex PCR. The sample records millions of clones, approximately 95% being singletons. Germline CDR1 reads SEHNR; CDR2 reads FQNEAQ (reference sequence). V shed 2 bases and J shed 2 bases, with 10 bases lying between them. The CDR3 loop spans 15 amino acids. With regard to this clone: What it recognizes is unknown.

The naive CD8 subset, CD45RO-negative cells positively selected for CCR7, excluded terminally differentiated effector memory CD45RA+ cells. The chain links TRBV7-9 to TRBJ2-1; tentative D call: TRBD2 (5 bases). The TCR was taken from a man aged 18 to 30 in good health. The sequencing sample was made of naive CD8+ T cells sorted from blood. This CDR3 is CASSLIPGTYNEQFF. The CDR3 nucleotides are TGTGCCAGCAGCTTAATCCCCGGGACCTACAATGAGCAGTTCTTC.